The 18 T cell receptor beta chains presented below share a single source sample, sequenced in a study of T cell repertoires in cytomegalovirus infection. TCRdb used MiXCR to reprocess the reads, holding one entry per CDR3 protein. The sample records about 490,000 distinct CDR3 sequences, about 26% being singletons. Sequenced sample: PBMCs. Every receptor here comes from a human donor in good health (CMV status not recorded). Some clones in this sample may be carry-over from other donors' samples.

This clonotype has a count of ten or more. This chain uses TRBV7-2 with TRBJ2-3; 10 bases are a match to TRBD2. The V gene's germline CDR1 is SGHTA and CDR2 FQGNSA. The junction had 5 bases not matched to a gene; V was cut back by 5 bases and J by 6 bases. The CDR3 covers 14 residues. The CDR3 nucleotides read TGTGCCAGCAGCAATACAGCGGGAGGGGATACGCAGTATTTT. Protein: CASSNTAGGDTQYF.

This clonotype was seen repeatedly, ten times or more. J is TRBJ1-5 and V is TRBV7-8; TRBD1 aligns across 7 bases. The CDR3 consists of 14 residues. Looked up from germline, CDR1 is SGHVS and CDR2 is FQNEAQ. The V and J ends lost 6 bases and 4 bases, in that order; junction bases with no gene match: 6. CDR3 sequence reads: CASSGGGGNQPQHF. CDR3 nucleotides: TGTGCCAGCAGTGGAGGGGGCGGGAATCAGCCCCAGCATTTT.

In this sample, this clonotype turned up a few times. The rearrangement joins TRBV20-1 to TRBJ2-5, with 11 positions matching TRBD2. Per the germline V gene, CDR1 is DFQATT and CDR2 is SNEGSKA (reference sequence). Losses at the gene ends were 6 bases for V and 1 base for J; bases not matched to a gene: 16. The CDR3 loop spans 18 amino acids. The CDR3 here is CSAQGLGLAATRQETQYF. CDR3 in DNA: TGCAGTGCCCAAGGGCTGGGACTAGCGGCTACGCGCCAAGAGACCCAGTACTTC.

This clonotype was seen repeatedly, ten times or more. The J gene is TRBJ2-2, the V gene TRBV7-2; no clear D gene. This CDR3 has 14 residues. CDR1 is SGHTA, CDR2 FQGNSA, per germline. The V end lost 4 bases, the J end lost 2 bases, and 8 bases lay between the germline ends. The chain's CDR3 is CASSSEYNTGELFF. CDR3 DNA: TGTGCCAGCAGCTCAGAATATAACACCGGGGAGCTGTTTTTT. Supplemented by reference TRBV7-2 and TRBJ2-2, the full variable domain reads GAGVSQSPSNKVTEKGKDVELRCDPISGHTALYWYRQSLGQGLEFLIYFQGNSAPDKSGLPSDRFSAERTGGSVSTLTIQRTQQEDSAVYLCASSSEYNTGELFFGEGSRLTVL.

This clonotype was counted only a few times. The V gene is TRBV19, the J gene TRBJ2-1; D may be TRBD1 or TRBD2 (6 bases each). CDR1 is LNHDA, CDR2 SQIVND, per germline (reference sequence). V was pared by 6 bases and J by 6 bases, with 12 bases between. The CDR3 is made up of 13 amino acids. CDR3 protein: CASRRGTGNEQFF. CDR3 DNA: TGTGCCAGTAGAAGGGGGACTGGCAATGAGCAGTTCTTC.

There are many counts of this clonotype. This rearrangement joins TRBV7-6 to TRBJ2-7; 9 bases map to TRBD1. The ends lost 4 bases at V and 9 bases at J; junction bases unmatched: 10. This CDR3 has 14 residues. Germline loops: CDR1 SGHVS, CDR2 FNYEAQ. The CDR3 DNA follows: TGTGCCAGCAGCTCAGACAGGGGGGGTTATGGGCAGTACTTC. Encoded protein: CASSSDRGGYGQYF.

The chain carries TRBV12-3 or TRBV12-4 and TRBJ2-3; 9 nucleotides align to TRBD2. The CDR3 is 20 amino acids. J lost 0 bases, V lost 10 bases, and 23 bases had no gene match. In DNA, the CDR3 is TGTGCCACCGAGACGAAAGGGGTAATTCTCGCGGGAGGGAGCACAGATACGCAGTATTTT. Its protein is CATETKGVILAGGSTDTQYF.

The rearrangement links TRBV4-1 to TRBJ2-1; 11 bases match TRBD2. In germline, CDR1 is MGHRA, CDR2 YSYEKL. J gave up 6 bases and V 2 bases, and 12 bases lay outside the gene matches. This CDR3 has 18 residues. CDR3 DNA sequence: TGCGCCAGCAGCCAACCAGGGACTAGCGGTAAGGGGGGCAATGAGCAGTTCTTC. Protein: CASSQPGTSGKGGNEQFF.

The chain carries TRBV7-9 and TRBJ2-3; 11 bases fit TRBD2. CDR1 and CDR2 (germline): SEHNR, FQNEAQ (reference sequence). The junction had 7 bases not matched to a gene; V was cut back by 5 bases and J by 3 bases. The CDR3 has 16 amino acids. CDR3 in amino acids: CASSTTSGRGTDTQYF. The CDR3 bases are TGTGCCAGCAGCACTACTAGCGGGAGAGGGACAGATACGCAGTATTTT.

This clonotype was recorded a few times. V and J are TRBV15 and TRBJ1-5; 7 nucleotides agree with TRBD1. This CDR3 is 15 amino acids long. The J segment lost 7 bases and the V segment lost 1 base, leaving 7 bases of the junction unmatched. Germline V gene data show CDR1 as LNHNV and CDR2 as YYDKDF (reference sequence). CDR3 DNA: TGTGCCACCAGCAGAGGGACAGGTGTCCAGCAGCCCCAGCATTTT. Its protein is CATSRGTGVQQPQHF.

The chain couples TRBV28 to TRBJ1-2; D remains ambiguous. Germline CDR1 MDHEN, CDR2 SYDVKM. V lost 4 bases to trimming and J lost 1 base, with 7 bases between them. The CDR3 consists of 13 residues. DNA for the CDR3: TGTGCCAGCAGTTCGAGGATTAACTATGGCTACACCTTC. This encodes CASSSRINYGYTF.

The rearrangement links TRBV12-3 or TRBV12-4 to TRBJ2-7; 8 nucleotides match TRBD1. The CDR3 is 13 residues long. V lost 1 base, J lost 5 bases, and 1 base stayed unmatched. Here the CDR3 DNA reads TGTGCCAGCAGTTTAGAGGGACAGGACGAGCAGTACTTC. Translating gives CASSLEGQDEQYF.

The gene calls are TRBV20-1 and TRBJ2-4; D unresolved. Germline values: CDR1 DFQATT, CDR2 SNEGSKA (reference sequence). V was pared by 1 base and J by 0 bases, with 7 bases between. The CDR3 consists of 14 residues. CDR3 bases: TGCAGTGCTAGAGCCCAGGTAGCCAAAAACATTCAGTACTTC. Its translation: CSARAQVAKNIQYF.

The chain is built from TRBV20-1 and TRBJ2-7, with D maybe TRBD1 (6 bases). V lost 0 bases to trimming and J lost 1 base, with 10 bases between them. The CDR3 loop spans 14 amino acids. CDR1 and CDR2 (germline): DFQATT, SNEGSKA (reference sequence). Here the CDR3 reads CSARDLGGSYEQYF. The CDR3 nucleotides read TGCAGTGCTAGAGACTTAGGGGGATCCTACGAGCAGTACTTC.

The chain employs TRBV20-1 and TRBJ2-5, with a weak D call TRBD2 (6 bases). V gave up 5 bases and J gave up 2 bases, with 9 bases separating them. CDR3 length: 12 residues. Germline assignment: CDR1 DFQATT and CDR2 SNEGSKA (reference sequence). CDR3 DNA sequence: TGCAGTGCTCGGACTAATCAAGAGACCCAGTACTTC. It codes for CSARTNQETQYF.

At least ten counts were recorded for this clonotype. The rearrangement joins TRBV7-2 to TRBJ2-5; TRBD1 or TRBD2 may be the D gene (5 bases each). Per germline, CDR1 SGHTA and CDR2 FQGNSA. V was clipped by 3 bases and J by 5 bases, with 25 bases between them. This CDR3 has 18 residues. Here the CDR3 reads CASSFNNKRTGLWETQYF. CDR3 bases: TGTGCCAGCAGCTTTAACAATAAGCGGACGGGGCTCTGGGAGACCCAGTACTTC. Using reference TRBV7-2 and TRBJ2-5 for the parts outside the CDR3, the full variable domain is GAGVSQSPSNKVTEKGKDVELRCDPISGHTALYWYRQSLGQGLEFLIYFQGNSAPDKSGLPSDRFSAERTGGSVSTLTIQRTQQEDSAVYLCASSFNNKRTGLWETQYFGPGTRLLVL.

This clonotype was observed a handful of times. The chain has TRBV5-5 and TRBJ1-2; 7 nucleotides agree with TRBD1. This CDR3 region has 15 residues. The V and J ends lost 4 bases and 4 bases, in that order; junction bases with no gene match: 10. From germline, CDR1 is SGHKS and CDR2 YYEKEE (reference sequence). The CDR3 region is CASSPLDRARYGYTF. The CDR3 DNA follows: TGTGCCAGCAGCCCCCTTGACAGGGCCCGCTATGGCTACACCTTC.

This clonotype was found a few times. This chain joins TRBV30 and TRBJ2-1, with 11 bases matching TRBD1. The CDR3 is 13 residues long. J was trimmed by 7 bases and V by 3 bases; bases with no gene match: 2. Germline values: CDR1 GTSNPN, CDR2 SVGIG (reference sequence). The CDR3 here is CAWRGTGGNEQFF. The CDR3 DNA is TGTGCCTGGAGGGGGACAGGGGGGAATGAGCAGTTCTTC.